The sequence of this T cell receptor beta chain was determined in a study of blood T cell repertoires in COVID-19. Study-level background: Some COVID-19 samples were acute and others convalescent; all came from the United States, Italy and Spain. PBMCs, B-cell-depleted T cells, or T cells were the source of the cDNA or gDNA that made up the material.

The junction had 9 bases not matched to a gene; V was cut back by 6 bases and J by 4 bases. The CDR3 is 13 residues long. Germline V lookup: CDR1 SQVTM, CDR2 ANQGSEA. The authors' processing: Scientists estimated how many nucleated cells there were by amplifying reference gene primers. Here immunoSEQ multiplex PCR was the method, and the copy in TCRdb shows in-frame clones only, minus some. V, J and clone size are those of that table, while D and trimming were read from the DNA. The sample has about 160,000 clones, around 74% seen once. Seattle's enrolled individuals joined amid active infection and were then monitored longitudinally.

The sequence was collected from an older woman with COVID-19, enrolled during active disease. The chain has TRBV29-1 and TRBJ2-7; TRBD1 matches at 7 bases. Sequences were obtained from peripheral blood. The CDR3 coding sequence is TGCAGCGTCGGGGACAGAGCCGTTTACGAGCAGTACTTC. Its translation: CSVGDRAVYEQYF.